The text below deals with one T cell receptor (beta chain). Its specificity is not known. This entry comes from a study of cytomegalovirus exposure and HLA in healthy donors. General study points: Investigators reported over 150 TCR beta chains as tied to cytomegalovirus. CMV antigen specificity was confirmed in vitro for a few CMV-associated chains.

The assay was immunoSEQ multiplex PCR, and TCRdb's table has in-frame clones only and misses some. The sample consists of about 140,000 clones, about 90% of them appearing once. Separation from the roughly 670-subject first cohort characterized the roughly 110-subject validation cohort, to which the donors belonged. CDR3 size: 14 residues. The germline gives CDR1 SGHVS, CDR2 FQNEAQ. The ends lost 5 bases at V and 4 bases at J; junction bases unmatched: 2. This chain joins TRBV7-8 and TRBJ2-7, with TRBD2 identical over 13 bases. The clonotype comes from a woman aged 18-29 years in good health and CMV-seropositive. Material for sequencing was PBMCs. The CDR3 sequence is CASSQGLAGYEQYF. The CDR3, as DNA: TGTGCCAGCAGCCAGGGACTAGCGGGGTACGAGCAGTACTTC.